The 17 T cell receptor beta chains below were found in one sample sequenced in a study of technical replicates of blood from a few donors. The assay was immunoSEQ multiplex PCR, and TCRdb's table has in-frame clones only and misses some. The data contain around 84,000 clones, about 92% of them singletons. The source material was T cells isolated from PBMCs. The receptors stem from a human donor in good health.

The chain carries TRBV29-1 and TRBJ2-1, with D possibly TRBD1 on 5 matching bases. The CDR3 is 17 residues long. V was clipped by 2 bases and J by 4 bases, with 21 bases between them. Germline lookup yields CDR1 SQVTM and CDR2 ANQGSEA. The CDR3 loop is CSVELRPGRARYNEQFF. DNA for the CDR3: TGCAGCGTTGAATTAAGGCCGGGCAGGGCGCGGTACAATGAGCAGTTCTTC.

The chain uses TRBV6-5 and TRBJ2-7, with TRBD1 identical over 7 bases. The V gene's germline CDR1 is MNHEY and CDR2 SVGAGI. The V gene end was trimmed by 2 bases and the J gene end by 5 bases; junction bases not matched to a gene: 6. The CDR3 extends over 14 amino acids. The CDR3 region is CASSYDGTDDEQYF. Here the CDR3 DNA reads TGTGCCAGCAGTTACGATGGGACAGACGACGAGCAGTACTTC.

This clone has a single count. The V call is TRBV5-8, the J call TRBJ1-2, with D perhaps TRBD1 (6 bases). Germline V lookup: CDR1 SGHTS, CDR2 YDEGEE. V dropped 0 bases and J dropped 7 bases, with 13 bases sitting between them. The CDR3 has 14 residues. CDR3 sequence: CASSLVSARGGYTF. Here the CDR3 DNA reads TGTGCCAGCAGCTTGGTGTCGGCCAGGGGTGGCTACACCTTC. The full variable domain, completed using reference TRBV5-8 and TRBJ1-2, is EAGVTQSPTHLIKTRGQQATLRCSPISGHTSVYWYQQALGLGLQFLLWYDEGEERNRGNFPPRFSGRQFPNYSSELNVNALELEDSALYLCASSLVSARGGYTFGSGTRLTVV.

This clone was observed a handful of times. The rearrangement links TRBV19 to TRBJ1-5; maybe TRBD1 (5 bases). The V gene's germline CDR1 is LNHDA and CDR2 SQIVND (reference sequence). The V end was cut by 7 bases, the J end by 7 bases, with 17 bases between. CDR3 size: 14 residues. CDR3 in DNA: TGTGCCAGTACCTTCGGGGGAGGAGAGCAGCCCCAGCATTTT. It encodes CASTFGGGEQPQHF. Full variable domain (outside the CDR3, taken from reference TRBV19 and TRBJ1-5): DGGITQSPKYLFRKEGQNVTLSCEQNLNHDAMYWYRQDPGQGLRLIYYSQIVNDFQKGDIAEGYSVSREKKESFPLTVTSAQKNPTAFYLCASTFGGGEQPQHFGDGTRLSIL.

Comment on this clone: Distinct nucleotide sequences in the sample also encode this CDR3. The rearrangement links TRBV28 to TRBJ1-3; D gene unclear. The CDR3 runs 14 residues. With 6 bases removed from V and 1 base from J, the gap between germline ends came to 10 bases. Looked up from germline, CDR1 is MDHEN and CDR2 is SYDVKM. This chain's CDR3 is CASSPPGSGNTIYF. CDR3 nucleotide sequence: TGTGCCAGCAGCCCTCCGGGTTCTGGAAACACCATATATTTT. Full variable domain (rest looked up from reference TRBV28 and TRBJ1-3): DVKVTQSSRYLVKRTGEKVFLECVQDMDHENMFWYRQDPGLGLRLIYFSYDVKMKEKGDIPEGYSVSREKKERFSLILESASTNQTSMYLCASSPPGSGNTIYFGEGSWLTVV.

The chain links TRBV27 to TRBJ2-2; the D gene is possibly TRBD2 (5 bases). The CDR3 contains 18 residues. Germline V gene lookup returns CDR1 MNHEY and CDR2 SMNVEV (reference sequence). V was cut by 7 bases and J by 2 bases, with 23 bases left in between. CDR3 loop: CASTTADPGLHNTGELFF. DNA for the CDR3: TGTGCCAGCACCACAGCGGACCCCGGACTTCACAACACCGGGGAGCTGTTTTTT.

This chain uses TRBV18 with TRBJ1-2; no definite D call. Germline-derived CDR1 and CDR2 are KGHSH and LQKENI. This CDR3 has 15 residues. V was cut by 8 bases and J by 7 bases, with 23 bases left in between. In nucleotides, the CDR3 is TGTGCCAGCACCGGGATATCGCGAGAACGAGGTGGCTACACCTTC. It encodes CASTGISRERGGYTF.

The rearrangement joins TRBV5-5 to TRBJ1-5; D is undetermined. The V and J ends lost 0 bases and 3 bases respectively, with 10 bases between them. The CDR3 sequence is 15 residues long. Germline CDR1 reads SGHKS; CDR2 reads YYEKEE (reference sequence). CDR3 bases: TGTGCCAGCAGCTTGGCGGGAGGTCCCAATCAGCCCCAGCATTTT. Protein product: CASSLAGGPNQPQHF.

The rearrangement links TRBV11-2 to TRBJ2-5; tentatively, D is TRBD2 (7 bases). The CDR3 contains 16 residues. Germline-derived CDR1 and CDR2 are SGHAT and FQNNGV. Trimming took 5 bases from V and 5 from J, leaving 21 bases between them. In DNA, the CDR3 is TGTGCCAGCAGCCAGCGTCCCGAGGAGGGGGGGGAGACCCAGTACTTC. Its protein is CASSQRPEEGGETQYF.

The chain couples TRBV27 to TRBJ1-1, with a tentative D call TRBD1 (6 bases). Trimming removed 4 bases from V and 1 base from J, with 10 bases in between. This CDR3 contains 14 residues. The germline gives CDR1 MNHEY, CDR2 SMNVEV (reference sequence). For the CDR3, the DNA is TGTGCCAGCAGTTCCGAACAGGGGAACACTGAAGCTTTCTTT. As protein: CASSSEQGNTEAFF.

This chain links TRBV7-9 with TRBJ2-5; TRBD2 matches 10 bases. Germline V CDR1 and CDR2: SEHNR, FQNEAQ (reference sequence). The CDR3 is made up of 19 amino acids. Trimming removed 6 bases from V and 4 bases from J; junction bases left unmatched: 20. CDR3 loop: CASSKVVWASGGLGETQYF. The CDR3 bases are TGTGCCAGCAGTAAGGTGGTATGGGCTAGCGGGGGCCTGGGAGAGACCCAGTACTTC.

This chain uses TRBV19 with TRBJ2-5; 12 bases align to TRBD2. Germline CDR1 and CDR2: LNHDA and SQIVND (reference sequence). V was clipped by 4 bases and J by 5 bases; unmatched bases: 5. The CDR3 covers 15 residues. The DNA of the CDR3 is TGTGCCAGTAGTACGACTAGCGGGAGTTTTGAGACCCAGTACTTC. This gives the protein CASSTTSGSFETQYF. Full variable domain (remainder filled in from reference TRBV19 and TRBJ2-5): DGGITQSPKYLFRKEGQNVTLSCEQNLNHDAMYWYRQDPGQGLRLIYYSQIVNDFQKGDIAEGYSVSREKKESFPLTVTSAQKNPTAFYLCASSTTSGSFETQYFGPGTRLLVL.

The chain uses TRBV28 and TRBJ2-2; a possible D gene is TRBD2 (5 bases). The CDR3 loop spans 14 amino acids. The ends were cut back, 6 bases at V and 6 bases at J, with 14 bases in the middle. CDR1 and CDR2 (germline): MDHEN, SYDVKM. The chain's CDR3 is CASRAEGRPGELFF. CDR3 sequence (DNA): TGTGCCAGCAGGGCAGAGGGTCGGCCCGGGGAGCTGTTTTTT.

CDR3 residues: CASSLLGQILTYEQYF. The CDR3 nucleotides are TGTGCCAGCAGTTTATTAGGACAAATCCTTACCTACGAGCAGTACTTC. J is TRBJ2-7 and V is TRBV28, with a weak D call TRBD1 (5 bases). This CDR3 comprises 16 residues. The V gene's germline CDR1 is MDHEN and CDR2 SYDVKM. Trimming left V 1 base short and J 2 bases short, with 15 bases between.

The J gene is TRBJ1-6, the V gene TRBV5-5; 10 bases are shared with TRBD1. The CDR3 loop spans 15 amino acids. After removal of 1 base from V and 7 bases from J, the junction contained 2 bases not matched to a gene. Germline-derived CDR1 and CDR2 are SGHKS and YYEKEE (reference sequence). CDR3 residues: CASSLPGQGNSPLHF. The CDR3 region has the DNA TGTGCCAGCAGCTTGCCGGGACAGGGGAATTCACCCCTCCACTTT.

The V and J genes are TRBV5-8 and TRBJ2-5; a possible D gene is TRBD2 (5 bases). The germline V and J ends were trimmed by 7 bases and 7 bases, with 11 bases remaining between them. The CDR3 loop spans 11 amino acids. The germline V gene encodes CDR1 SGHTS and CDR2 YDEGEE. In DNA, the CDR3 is TGTGCCAGCTTGGGCGCGGGGACCCAGTACTTC. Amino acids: CASLGAGTQYF.

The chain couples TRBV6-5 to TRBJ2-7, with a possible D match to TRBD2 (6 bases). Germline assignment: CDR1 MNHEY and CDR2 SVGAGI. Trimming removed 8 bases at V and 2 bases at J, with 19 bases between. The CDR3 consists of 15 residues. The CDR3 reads CASAAGLATAYEQYF. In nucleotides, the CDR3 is TGTGCCAGCGCCGCGGGGCTAGCGACGGCCTACGAGCAGTACTTC.